This T cell receptor beta chain came from a study of shared clonotypes between healthy human individuals. Assay: immunoSEQ multiplex PCR; the TCRdb copy retains only in-frame clones and omits some. The repertoire holds roughly 2,300,000 clones, with around 92% as singletons. Note on this clone: Antigen: not known.

Study-wide findings and caveats: The study found 4.5% to 6% of naive CD4 clonotypes shared across several donors.

Per the germline V gene, CDR1 is SGHTA and CDR2 is FQGNSA. The CDR3 has 15 amino acids. J gave up 5 bases and V 6 bases, and 7 bases lay outside the gene matches. Source material: naive CD4+ T cells from PBMCs. Noted subset: CD45RA+ positively selected. The clonotype was recovered from a young man in good health. Some clones in this sample may be carry-over from other donors' samples. This chain links TRBV7-2 with TRBJ2-2; TRBD1 matches at 9 bases. CDR3 in DNA: TGTGCCAGCAGTCCCGACAGGGGGAGGACCGGGGAGCTGTTTTTT. Its protein is CASSPDRGRTGELFF. The whole variable domain, filled in from reference TRBV7-2 and TRBJ2-2, reads GAGVSQSPSNKVTEKGKDVELRCDPISGHTALYWYRQSLGQGLEFLIYFQGNSAPDKSGLPSDRFSAERTGGSVSTLTIQRTQQEDSAVYLCASSPDRGRTGELFFGEGSRLTVL.